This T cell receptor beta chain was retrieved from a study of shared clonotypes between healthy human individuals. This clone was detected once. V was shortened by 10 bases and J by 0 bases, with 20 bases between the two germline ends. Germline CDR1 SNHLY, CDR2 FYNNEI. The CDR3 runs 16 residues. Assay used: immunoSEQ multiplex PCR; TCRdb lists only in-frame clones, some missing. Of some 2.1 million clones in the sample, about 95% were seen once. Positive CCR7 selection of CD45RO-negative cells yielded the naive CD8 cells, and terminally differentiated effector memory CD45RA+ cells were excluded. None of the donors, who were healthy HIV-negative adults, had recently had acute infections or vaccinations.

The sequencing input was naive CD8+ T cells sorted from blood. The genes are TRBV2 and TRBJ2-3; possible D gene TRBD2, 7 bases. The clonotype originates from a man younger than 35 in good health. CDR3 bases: TGTGCCACCTATCAAGGGGGGGATTTTAGCACAGATACGCAGTATTTT. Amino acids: CATYQGGDFSTDTQYF.